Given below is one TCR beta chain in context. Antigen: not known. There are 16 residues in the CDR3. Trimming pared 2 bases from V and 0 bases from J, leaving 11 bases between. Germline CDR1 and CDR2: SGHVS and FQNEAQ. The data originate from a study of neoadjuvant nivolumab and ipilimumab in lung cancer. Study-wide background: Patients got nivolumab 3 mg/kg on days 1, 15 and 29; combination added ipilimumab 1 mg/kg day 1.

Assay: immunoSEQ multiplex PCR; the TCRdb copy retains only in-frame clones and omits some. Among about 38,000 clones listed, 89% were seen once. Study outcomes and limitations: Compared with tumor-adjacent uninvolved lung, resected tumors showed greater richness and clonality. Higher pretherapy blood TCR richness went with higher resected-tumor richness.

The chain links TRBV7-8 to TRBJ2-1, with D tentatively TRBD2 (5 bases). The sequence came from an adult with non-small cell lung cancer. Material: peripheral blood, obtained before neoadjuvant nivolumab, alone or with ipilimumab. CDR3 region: CASSLFPSGSYNEQFF. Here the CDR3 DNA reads TGTGCCAGCAGCTTATTCCCGAGCGGCTCCTACAATGAGCAGTTCTTC.